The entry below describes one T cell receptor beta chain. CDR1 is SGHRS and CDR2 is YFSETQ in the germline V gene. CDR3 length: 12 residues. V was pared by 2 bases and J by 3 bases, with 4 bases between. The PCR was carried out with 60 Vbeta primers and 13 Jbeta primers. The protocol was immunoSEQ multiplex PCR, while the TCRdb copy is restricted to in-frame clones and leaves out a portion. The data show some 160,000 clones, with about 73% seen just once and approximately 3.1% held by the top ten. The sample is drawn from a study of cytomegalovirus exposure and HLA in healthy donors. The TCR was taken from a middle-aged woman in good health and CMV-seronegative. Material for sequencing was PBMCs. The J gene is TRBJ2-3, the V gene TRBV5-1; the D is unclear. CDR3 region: CASSFTTDTQYF. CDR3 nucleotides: TGCGCCAGCAGCTTCACTACAGATACGCAGTATTTT.